This note documents a single T cell receptor (beta chain) sequence. The antigen remains undetermined. Only in-frame clones appear in the TCRdb table, and some are missing; sequencing was by immunoSEQ multiplex PCR. The sample carries around 300,000 clones, around 89% recorded once. V was pared by 6 bases and J by 5 bases, with 17 bases between. The CDR3 consists of 14 residues. Per the germline V gene, CDR1 is SQVTM and CDR2 is ANQGSEA. The data originate from a study of Ad26.COV2.S vaccination and SARS-CoV-2 variants. At the level of the study: Donor participated within the Ad26.COV2.S arm of the COV1001 trial. Overall study results and limits: Placebo recipients had lower spike-specific TCR breadth than vaccine recipients. Substantial breadth in spike-specific CD8+ and CD4+ T cell responses was reportedly seen after vaccination. Total T cell responses were possibly underestimated by TCR breadth and depth analyses.

Noted treatment: over 15 received Ad26.COV2.S at low or high dose, single or two shots; roughly five received placebo; per-sample allocation not given. Following the first vaccine or placebo injection, samples were taken on day 63. The chain couples TRBV29-1 to TRBJ2-1; weak D call: TRBD1 (6 bases). The sample consisted of peripheral blood, taken in a trial of Ad26.COV2.S vaccine versus placebo. This TCR was sampled from a person between 18 and 60 years old who received the Ad26.COV2.S COVID-19 vaccine or a placebo. CDR3 nucleotide sequence: TGCAGCGTGAGAGGGGTGGGGACAAACAATGAGCAGTTCTTC. Protein product: CSVRGVGTNNEQFF.